The following is a TCR beta chain sequence with its context. The CDR3 sequence is 17 residues long. Germline V gives CDR1 MGHRA, CDR2 YSYEKL. V was pared by 0 bases and J by 1 base, with 15 bases between. This specimen belongs to a study of blood T cell repertoires in COVID-19. Clinical history as reported by participants underpinned cohort assignment. Assay: immunoSEQ multiplex PCR; the TCRdb copy retains only in-frame clones and omits some. This table holds about 270,000 clones, around nine tenths found once. Sequencing was performed on PBMCs or T cells enriched from blood (not recorded which). The chain couples TRBV4-1 to TRBJ1-2; the D gene is possibly TRBD1 (5 bases). This clonotype was sampled from a woman between 18 and 29 years old who had recovered from COVID-19. The CDR3, as DNA: TGCGCCAGCAGCCAAGATAGATCGACAGCGCATAACTATGGCTACACCTTC. Residues: CASSQDRSTAHNYGYTF.